Each of the 17 T cell receptor beta chains below was sequenced from the same sample in a study of graft-versus-host responses after intestinal transplantation. For these receptors, no antigen is known. Libraries were prepared by immunoSEQ multiplex PCR; TCRdb keeps only in-frame clonotypes and omits some of them. The sample includes some 100,000 clones, over 80% of them seen just once. This sample comprised unstimulated CD8+ T cells sorted from spleen or lymph node cells, obtained before intestinal transplant. Source of these receptors: a human donor who received an intestinal transplant.

The chain carries TRBV30 and TRBJ1-4; 9 bases match TRBD1. CDR1 is GTSNPN and CDR2 is SVGIG in the germline V gene (reference sequence). The V gene end was trimmed by 4 bases and the J gene end by 6 bases; junction bases not matched to a gene: 9. The CDR3 sequence is 15 residues long. The CDR3 DNA is TGTGCCTGGAACCTGCGGGACAGGGCCTATGAAAAACTGTTTTTT. Protein: CAWNLRDRAYEKLFF.

This chain connects TRBV13 to TRBJ1-2; D call uncertain. V shed 0 bases and J shed 3 bases, with 8 bases lying between them. Per the germline V gene, CDR1 is PRHDT and CDR2 is FYEKMQ (reference sequence). The CDR3 covers 14 residues. In DNA, the CDR3 is TGTGCCAGCAGCTTAGGGGAGGTGGACTATGGCTACACCTTC. As protein: CASSLGEVDYGYTF.

This clone was seen a few times. The V and J genes are TRBV5-6 and TRBJ1-2; D not resolved. With 4 bases removed from V and 8 bases from J, the gap between germline ends came to 12 bases. The CDR3 loop spans 12 amino acids. CDR1 SGHDT and CDR2 YYEEEE come from the germline V gene. CDR3 residues: CASSETVDGYTF. In nucleotides, the CDR3 is TGTGCCAGCAGCGAGACTGTAGACGGCTACACCTTC.

The V gene is TRBV2, the J gene TRBJ1-2, with unresolved D. Deletions cut 0 bases from V and 12 bases from J, with 11 bases between. The CDR3 is 12 residues long. The germline CDR1 and CDR2 sequences are SNHLY and FYNNEI. The CDR3 sequence: CASSEAREWNTF. As DNA, the CDR3 is TGTGCCAGCAGTGAAGCACGGGAGTGGAACACCTTC.

The J gene is TRBJ2-7, the V gene TRBV7-9, with 7 bases lining up with TRBD1. The germline gives CDR1 SEHNR, CDR2 FQNEAQ (reference sequence). V gave up 6 bases and J gave up 2 bases; unmatched junction bases: 13. CDR3 length: 16 residues. The CDR3, as DNA: TGTGCCAGCAGTTCCTTCATCGGGACAGATCCCTACGAGCAGTACTTC. It yields the protein CASSSFIGTDPYEQYF.

The chain is built from TRBV2 and TRBJ2-2; 7 bases agree with TRBD1. The junction had 6 bases not matched to a gene; V was cut back by 7 bases and J by 4 bases. The CDR3 consists of 14 residues. CDR1 is SNHLY and CDR2 is FYNNEI in the germline V gene. The CDR3 DNA reads as TGTGCCAGCATAGGAGACAGGGCCACCGGGGAGCTGTTTTTT. It encodes CASIGDRATGELFF.

CDR3 sequence (DNA): TGCGCCAGCAGCCAAGATCAATTAGGAACTAGTTATCGGGAGACCCAGTACTTC. It yields the protein CASSQDQLGTSYRETQYF. The rearrangement joins TRBV4-1 to TRBJ2-5; weak D call: TRBD2 (5 bases). Trimming removed 0 bases at V and 5 bases at J, with 22 bases between. Germline CDR1 and CDR2: MGHRA and YSYEKL. The length of the CDR3 is 18 residues.

This rearrangement joins TRBV5-1 to TRBJ2-7; D is uncertain. The CDR3 consists of 13 residues. V lost 0 bases and J 4 bases, leaving 8 bases between the germline ends. The germline V gene encodes CDR1 SGHRS and CDR2 YFSETQ. The CDR3 bases are TGCGCCAGCAGCTTGGCCGAGGATTACGAGCAGTACTTC. Translated, it gives CASSLAEDYEQYF.

This clone was observed once. Here the CDR3 reads CASSFSQTTTDTQYF. CDR3 nucleotide sequence: TGTGCCAGCAGTTTTTCACAGACGACCACAGATACGCAGTATTTT. The chain joins TRBV27 to TRBJ2-3; D is unclear. V dropped 3 bases and J dropped 2 bases, with 12 bases sitting between them. Germline assignment: CDR1 MNHEY and CDR2 SMNVEV (reference sequence). This CDR3 is 15 amino acids long.

V is TRBV6-4 and J is TRBJ2-1; TRBD2 matches at 11 bases. In germline, CDR1 is MRHNA, CDR2 SNTAGT. The CDR3 contains 14 residues. Trimming removed 2 bases from V and 7 bases from J; junction bases left unmatched: 1. CDR3 nucleotides: TGTGCCAGCAGTGACGGGACTAGCGGAAATGAGCAGTTCTTC. Its translation is CASSDGTSGNEQFF.

The V call is TRBV9, the J call TRBJ1-4; 7 bases match TRBD1. The CDR3 has 15 residues. V lost 0 bases, J lost 11 bases, and 10 bases stayed unmatched. CDR1 and CDR2 (germline): SGDLS, YYNGEE. CDR3 sequence: CASSVAIGEGAKLFF. CDR3 nucleotide sequence: TGTGCCAGCAGCGTAGCGATTGGGGAGGGGGCGAAACTGTTTTTT.

The rearrangement links TRBV18 to TRBJ1-2; 10 bases are shared with TRBD1. The CDR3 loop spans 14 amino acids. Trimming removed 3 bases from V and 8 bases from J; junction bases left unmatched: 6. Germline values: CDR1 KGHSH, CDR2 LQKENI. The CDR3 loop is CASSPPGQGNGYTF. The CDR3, as DNA: TGTGCCAGCTCACCTCCGGGACAGGGGAACGGCTACACCTTC.

The CDR3 loop is CASSLGGQGGNTIYF. The DNA for the CDR3 is TGTGCCAGCAGCTTAGGGGGACAGGGCGGAAACACCATATATTTT. The chain couples TRBV13 to TRBJ1-3, with 9 bases identical to TRBD1. The CDR3 totals 15 residues. Trimming at V came to 0 bases and at J to 4 bases, leaving 1 base not matched to a gene. The germline V gene has CDR1 PRHDT and CDR2 FYEKMQ (reference sequence). The full variable domain, completed using reference TRBV13 and TRBJ1-3, is AAGVIQSPRHLIKEKRETATLKCYPIPRHDTVYWYQQGPGQDPQFLISFYEKMQSDKGSIPDRFSAQQFSDYHSELNMSSLELGDSALYFCASSLGGQGGNTIYFGEGSWLTVV.

The chain combines TRBV6-5 with TRBJ2-7; maybe TRBD2 (6 bases). Trimming removed 8 bases from V and 7 bases from J, with 15 bases in between. Germline loops: CDR1 MNHEY, CDR2 SVGAGI. CDR3 length equals 12 residues. CDR3 region: CASLQLRGEQYF. The CDR3 DNA sequence: TGTGCCAGCCTTCAACTACGGGGGGAGCAGTACTTC.

This chain links TRBV5-4 with TRBJ1-6; D uncertain. The CDR3 has 16 amino acids. V was shortened by 0 bases and J by 5 bases, with 12 bases between the two germline ends. CDR1 and CDR2 (germline): SGHNT, YYREEE (reference sequence). The CDR3, as DNA: TGTGCCAGCAGCTTGGACCTCTCAGCGAATAATTCACCCCTCCACTTT. Its translation: CASSLDLSANNSPLHF. Full variable domain (outside the CDR3, taken from reference TRBV5-4 and TRBJ1-6): ETGVTQSPTHLIKTRGQQVTLRCSSQSGHNTVSWYQQALGQGPQFIFQYYREEENGRGNFPPRFSGLQFPNYSSELNVNALELDDSALYLCASSLDLSANNSPLHFGNGTRLTVT.

Comments on this clone: Other DNA sequences in the same sample also yield this CDR3. The V call is TRBV6-5, the J call TRBJ2-5; D unresolved. This CDR3 region has 14 residues. Germline V CDR1 and CDR2: MNHEY, SVGAGI. Trimming pared 1 base from V and 0 bases from J, leaving 6 bases between. This CDR3 is CASSYYRYQETQYF. The CDR3 DNA reads as TGTGCCAGCAGTTACTATAGATACCAAGAGACCCAGTACTTC.

The V gene is TRBV6-5, the J gene TRBJ1-2, with a tentative D call TRBD1 (5 bases). This CDR3 contains 15 residues. V was trimmed by 2 bases and J by 1 base, leaving 11 bases between them. Germline values: CDR1 MNHEY, CDR2 SVGAGI. CDR3 protein: CASSYRDGNNYGYTF. The DNA of the CDR3 is TGTGCCAGCAGTTACCGGGACGGGAATAACTATGGCTACACCTTC.